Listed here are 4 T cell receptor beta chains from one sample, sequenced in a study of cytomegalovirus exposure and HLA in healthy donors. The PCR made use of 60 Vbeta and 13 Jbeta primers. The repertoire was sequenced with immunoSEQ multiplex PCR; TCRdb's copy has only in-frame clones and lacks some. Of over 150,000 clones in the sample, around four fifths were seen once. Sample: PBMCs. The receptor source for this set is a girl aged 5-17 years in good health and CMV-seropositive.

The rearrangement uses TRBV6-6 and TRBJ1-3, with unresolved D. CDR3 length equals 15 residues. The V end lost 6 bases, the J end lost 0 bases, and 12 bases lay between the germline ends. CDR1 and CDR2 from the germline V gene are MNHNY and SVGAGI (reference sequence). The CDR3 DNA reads TGTGCCAGCAGCTTGACGGAGCCCTCTGGAAACACCATATATTTT. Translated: CASSLTEPSGNTIYF.

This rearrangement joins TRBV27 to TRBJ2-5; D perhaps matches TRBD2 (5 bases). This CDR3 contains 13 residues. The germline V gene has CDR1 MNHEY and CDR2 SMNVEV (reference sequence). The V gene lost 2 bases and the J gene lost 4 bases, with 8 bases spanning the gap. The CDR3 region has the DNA TGTGCCAGCAGTTTACGGGAACCAGAGACCCAGTACTTC. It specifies CASSLREPETQYF.

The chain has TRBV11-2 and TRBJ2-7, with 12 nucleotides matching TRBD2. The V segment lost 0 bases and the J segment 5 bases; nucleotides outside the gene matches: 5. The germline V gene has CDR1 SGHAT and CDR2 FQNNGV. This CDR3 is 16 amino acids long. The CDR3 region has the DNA TGTGCCAGCAGCTTAGATCTAGCGGGGGGGCGAAACGAGCAGTACTTC. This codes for CASSLDLAGGRNEQYF.

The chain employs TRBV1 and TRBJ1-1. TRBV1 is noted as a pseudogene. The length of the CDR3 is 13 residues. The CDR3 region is CTSSRDRGGEAFF. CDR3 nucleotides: TGCACCAGCAGCCGAGACAGGGGAGGGGAAGCTTTCTTT.